This T cell receptor beta chain emerged from a study of glioma-infiltrating T cells. The CDR3 is 16 residues long. V lost 0 bases to trimming and J lost 2 bases, with 14 bases between them. The V gene's germline CDR1 is MNHEY and CDR2 SVGAGI. This clonotype has more than one count but fewer than ten. What it recognizes is unknown. Amplification of TCR alpha and beta CDR3 regions from RNA used iRepertoire nested multiplex PCR. Tissue mRNA or PBMC total RNA, about 90-400 ng, went into one-step reverse transcription and amplification. TCRdb fed the multiplex PCR reads into MiXCR, producing one record per CDR3 protein. Counted here are more than 110,000 distinct CDR3 sequences, approximately 40% occurring once; the ten biggest clones make up roughly 20%. Study results and caveats: Above-expected tissue-blood divergence occurred in all gliomas, most in low-grade ones. CDR3 overlap between tissue and blood was very small.

The chain links TRBV6-5 to TRBJ2-7; TRBD1 is a possible D gene (5 bases). The TCR comes from a human donor with low-grade glioma or glioblastoma, undergoing nonglioma brain surgery, or in good health (not recorded which). Material: glioma tissue, nonneoplastic brain tissue, or PBMCs (not recorded which). CDR3 in DNA: TGTGCCAGCAGTTACTCGATAGGGGTCGGAACCTACGAGCAGTACTTC. Residues: CASSYSIGVGTYEQYF.